This T cell receptor (beta chain) is drawn from a study of T cell clonality in common variable immunodeficiency. Study-level findings and limits: Reportedly, TCR beta sequences from common variable immunodeficiency showed fewer deletions and N-nucleotide insertions.

The table lists this clone with many counts. Its specificity is unknown. The observed sequence ends 3 residues before the CDR3 terminus, with the missing tail filled in from the germline J gene. Trimming cost V 6 bases and J 4 bases, with 16 bases left between them. This CDR3 spans 14 amino acids. CDR1 and CDR2 from the germline V gene are SGHKS and YYEKEE (reference sequence). Sequencing was performed with immunoSEQ multiplex PCR; in TCRdb, only in-frame clones are kept and a portion is missing. The sample shows about 35,000 clones, none of them appearing just once. J is TRBJ2-5 and V is TRBV5-5; tentative D call: TRBD2 (5 bases). This receptor was taken from a person aged 18 to 75 in good health. The material sequenced was peripheral blood mononuclear cells. The part of the CDR3 DNA that was read is TGTGCCAGCACCGTGGACGGGGTGAGAGAGACC. Translation: CASTVDGVRET. The entire CDR3 is CASTVDGVRETQYF.